A single sample gave rise to the 8 T cell receptor beta chains below, sequenced in a study of blood T cells in healthy people across ages. The authors ran a second PCR of about 6 to 11 cycles using a sample-barcoded 5' primer and a J-beta primer mix. TCRdb analysed the 5' RACE reads with MiXCR anew, one entry per CDR3 protein. This sample has about 560,000 distinct CDR3 sequences; around 27% occur once, and the top ten carry approximately 3.6%. The same sample was also used in a study of T cells of mothers and their children.

Sequenced material: blood. The receptors originated from a boy between 2 and 10 years old in good health.

V and J are TRBV29-1 and TRBJ1-1; no definite D call. This CDR3 has 14 residues. V lost 3 bases to trimming and J lost 1 base, with 12 bases between them. Germline loops: CDR1 SQVTM, CDR2 ANQGSEA. This CDR3 is CSVEMAEGNTEAFF. The CDR3 region has the DNA TGCAGCGTTGAGATGGCAGAGGGGAACACTGAAGCTTTCTTT.

This clonotype occurred once. The chain carries TRBV7-2 and TRBJ2-1, with 10 bases fitting TRBD2. The J segment lost 6 bases and the V segment lost 3 bases, leaving 5 bases of the junction unmatched. This CDR3 is 15 amino acids long. The germline V gene encodes CDR1 SGHTA and CDR2 FQGNSA. CDR3 in amino acids: CASSFGVAGGNEQFF. Here the CDR3 DNA reads TGTGCCAGCAGCTTCGGGGTAGCGGGGGGCAATGAGCAGTTCTTC.

The V gene is TRBV7-9, the J gene TRBJ1-2; D remains unclear. The germline V and J ends were trimmed by 2 bases and 8 bases, with 12 bases remaining between them. The CDR3 totals 13 residues. Germline values: CDR1 SEHNR, CDR2 FQNEAQ (reference sequence). DNA for the CDR3: TGTGCCAGCAGCTTAATTGAGGGTAGGGGCTACACCTTC. This gives the protein CASSLIEGRGYTF.

The chain joins TRBV2 to TRBJ2-7; 10 nucleotides align to TRBD2. CDR1 and CDR2 from the germline V gene are SNHLY and FYNNEI. The CDR3 is made up of 15 amino acids. Unmatched junction bases numbered 7, after V lost 6 bases and J lost 2 bases. CDR3 DNA: TGTGCCAGCAGGGTGACTAGCGGGTCTACCTACGAGCAGTACTTC. Translated, it gives CASRVTSGSTYEQYF.

J is TRBJ2-1 and V is TRBV7-8; 12 nucleotides agree with TRBD2. CDR1 is SGHVS and CDR2 is FQNEAQ in the germline V gene. V gave up 5 bases and J gave up 11 bases; unmatched junction bases: 4. The CDR3 is 13 amino acids. CDR3 coding DNA: TGTGCCAGCAGCCCTCGGACTAGCGGGAAGCAGTTCTTC. This translates into CASSPRTSGKQFF. Looking up the rest from reference TRBV7-8 and TRBJ2-1 gives the full variable domain: GAGVSQSPRYKVAKRGQDVALRCDPISGHVSLFWYQQALGQGPEFLTYFQNEAQLDKSGLPSDRFFAERPEGSVSTLKIQRTQQEDSAVYLCASSPRTSGKQFFGPGTRLTVL.

V is TRBV19 and J is TRBJ1-6; 8 nucleotides line up with TRBD1. The germline V gene encodes CDR1 LNHDA and CDR2 SQIVND (reference sequence). This CDR3 contains 16 residues. Germline trimming cut 4 bases from V and 10 bases from J; bases unmatched to any gene: 12. The CDR3 protein is CASSRSHRGNRSPLHF. As DNA, the CDR3 is TGTGCCAGTAGTAGGAGCCACAGGGGGAATCGGTCACCCCTCCACTTT.

The chain uses TRBV20-1 and TRBJ1-2, with 7 bases matching TRBD1. Germline V lookup: CDR1 DFQATT, CDR2 SNEGSKA (reference sequence). Trimming removed 5 bases from V and 6 bases from J; junction bases left unmatched: 9. The CDR3 totals 13 residues. Here the CDR3 reads CSAPVTGAHGYTF. The CDR3 DNA reads TGCAGTGCTCCCGTAACAGGGGCACATGGCTACACCTTC.

As concerns this clonotype: One end of the junction fails to match germline, which may point to a read error. The chain recombines TRBV15 with TRBJ2-7; TRBD2 aligns across 7 bases. Germline CDR1 reads LNHNV; CDR2 reads YYDKDF (reference sequence). The CDR3 spans 11 residues. The CDR3 reads CASREGYEQYF. CDR3 DNA sequence: TGTGCCTCCAGGGAGGGGTACGAGCAGTACTTC.